These 22 T cell receptor beta chains came from one sample sequenced in a study of shared clonotypes between healthy human individuals. The repertoire was sequenced with immunoSEQ multiplex PCR; TCRdb's copy has only in-frame clones and lacks some. The sample records about 2 million clones, over 85% being singletons. Naivety among CD8 cells was defined by CD45RO negativity and positive CCR7 selection, thereby excluding terminally differentiated effector memory CD45RA+ cells. The sequenced material came from naive CD8+ T cells sorted from blood. These receptors were obtained from a young man in good health.

V and J are TRBV11-2 and TRBJ2-3; TRBD2 aligns across 10 bases. CDR1 and CDR2 (germline): SGHAT, FQNNGV. Losses at the gene ends were 6 bases for V and 5 bases for J; bases not matched to a gene: 14. This CDR3 is built from 17 residues. The CDR3 nucleotides are TGTGCCAGCAGTCAGCCACCGGGACTAGCGAAGGAAGATACGCAGTATTTT. This translates into CASSQPPGLAKEDTQYF. Looking up the rest from reference TRBV11-2 and TRBJ2-3 gives the full variable domain: EAGVAQSPRYKIIEKRQSVAFWCNPISGHATLYWYQQILGQGPKLLIQFQNNGVVDDSQLPKDRFSAERLKGVDSTLKIQPAKLEDSAVYLCASSQPPGLAKEDTQYFGPGTRLTVL.

V and J are TRBV9 and TRBJ1-1, with D possibly TRBD1 on 6 matching bases. The V end lost 0 bases, the J end lost 3 bases, and 15 bases lay between the germline ends. This CDR3 comprises 16 residues. Per germline, CDR1 SGDLS and CDR2 YYNGEE. The DNA of the CDR3 is TGTGCCAGCAGCGTAGAGGGGGAGAGTCAAGACACTGAAGCTTTCTTT. It yields the protein CASSVEGESQDTEAFF.

The V gene is TRBV11-3, the J gene TRBJ2-3; D gene uncertain. Germline values: CDR1 SGHNT, CDR2 YENEEA. This CDR3 has 12 amino acids. V shed 4 bases and J shed 10 bases, with 12 bases lying between them. Here the CDR3 DNA reads TGTGCCAGCAGCTACCCCCTTGGGTCGCAGTATTTT. Translation: CASSYPLGSQYF.

The J gene is TRBJ2-3, the V gene TRBV9; 7 bases agree with TRBD2. Germline lookup yields CDR1 SGDLS and CDR2 YYNGEE. The V segment lost 10 bases and the J segment 2 bases; nucleotides outside the gene matches: 7. This CDR3 is 13 amino acids long. The CDR3 DNA is TGTGCCTCCTCTAGCGGACTCACAGATACGCAGTATTTT. Its translation: CASSSGLTDTQYF.

Remarks on this clone: Other DNA variants within this sample encode the same CDR3. The chain employs TRBV27 and TRBJ1-5; D is possibly TRBD1 (5 bases). This CDR3 contains 13 residues. V was pared by 1 base and J by 4 bases, with 5 bases between. Germline CDR1 is MNHEY and CDR2 is SMNVEV (reference sequence). Here the CDR3 DNA reads TGTGCCAGCAGTTTATGGGGGAATCAGCCCCAGCATTTT. Residues: CASSLWGNQPQHF.

The chain carries TRBV5-6 and TRBJ2-7, with 8 bases aligning to TRBD1. Germline V gene sequence: CDR1 SGHDT, CDR2 YYEEEE. The CDR3 has 15 residues. J lost 2 bases, V lost 2 bases, and 6 bases had no gene match. The CDR3 here is CASSFGDRGTYEQYF. The CDR3, as DNA: TGTGCCAGCAGCTTTGGCGACAGGGGTACCTACGAGCAGTACTTC.

This chain joins TRBV7-3 and TRBJ1-1; 7 bases map to TRBD1. The CDR3 extends over 15 amino acids. Trimming cost V 5 bases and J 0 bases; bases outside gene matches: 6. Germline V lookup: CDR1 SGHTA, CDR2 FQGTGA. CDR3 bases: TGTGCCAGCAGCCTGACAGGGTCTATGAACACTGAAGCTTTCTTT. It specifies CASSLTGSMNTEAFF.

The J gene is TRBJ1-1, the V gene TRBV7-9, with a possible D match to TRBD1 (6 bases). Germline loops: CDR1 SEHNR, CDR2 FQNEAQ (reference sequence). This CDR3 is 13 amino acids long. V shed 2 bases and J shed 8 bases, with 12 bases lying between them. DNA of the CDR3: TGTGCCAGCAGCTTACCGACAGGCCTGGAAGCTTTCTTT. Residues: CASSLPTGLEAFF.

The chain combines TRBV2 with TRBJ2-1; 7 bases line up with TRBD2. Germline CDR1 SNHLY, CDR2 FYNNEI. The CDR3 sequence is 16 residues long. V lost 1 base and J lost 4; bases outside the gene matches: 7. CDR3 residues: CASSEVGGRTYNEQFF. The DNA of the CDR3 is TGTGCCAGCAGTGAAGTCGGCGGGAGAACATACAATGAGCAGTTCTTC. Looking up the rest from reference TRBV2 and TRBJ2-1 gives the full variable domain: EPEVTQTPSHQVTQMGQEVILRCVPISNHLYFYWYRQILGQKVEFLVSFYNNEISEKSEIFDDQFSVERPDGSNFTLKIRSTKLEDSAMYFCASSEVGGRTYNEQFFGPGTRLTVL.

The chain carries TRBV5-4 and TRBJ2-1; D not certain. Germline V gene lookup returns CDR1 SGHNT and CDR2 YYREEE (reference sequence). This CDR3 region has 11 residues. V lost 3 bases to trimming and J lost 6 bases, with 4 bases between them. CDR3 residues: CASSSGNEQFF. The CDR3 coding sequence is TGTGCCAGCAGCTCGGGCAATGAGCAGTTCTTC.

The rearrangement links TRBV6-5 to TRBJ2-7; TRBD2 agrees at 10 bases. The end of the DNA is better explained by TRBJ2-1, so the J call may be wrong. The CDR3 is 15 residues long. In germline, CDR1 is MNHEY, CDR2 SVGAGI. Written as DNA, the CDR3 is TGTGCCAGCAGTTCGACTAGCGGGCGCTACAATGAGCAGTTCTTC. This codes for CASSSTSGRYNEQFF.

The chain links TRBV27 to TRBJ1-1; D gene ambiguous. The germline CDR1 and CDR2 sequences are MNHEY and SMNVEV (reference sequence). This CDR3 has 13 residues. The V gene lost 6 bases and the J gene lost 5 bases, with 13 bases spanning the gap. The DNA of the CDR3 is TGTGCCAGCAGCTTAAGGGTTGAAACTGAAGCTTTCTTT. Residues: CASSLRVETEAFF.

The genes are TRBV28 and TRBJ2-7, with a weak D call TRBD1 (5 bases). Trimming took 8 bases from V and 0 from J, leaving 11 bases between them. The CDR3 has 13 residues. Per the germline V gene, CDR1 is MDHEN and CDR2 is SYDVKM. This CDR3 is CASDSLSSYEQYF. The CDR3 bases are TGTGCCAGCGACAGCTTATCCTCCTACGAGCAGTACTTC.

V is TRBV10-3 and J is TRBJ2-5; D is unresolved. CDR3 length: 15 amino acids. Germline assignment: CDR1 ENHRY and CDR2 SYGVKD. V was cut by 2 bases and J by 5 bases, with 15 bases left in between. The CDR3, as DNA: TGTGCCATCAGTGAGACCCGGACGGATACGGAGACCCAGTACTTC. As protein: CAISETRTDTETQYF.

The chain carries TRBV5-4 and TRBJ1-2; the match to TRBD1 covers 7 bases. Losses at the gene ends were 3 bases for V and 0 bases for J; bases not matched to a gene: 2. Germline V CDR1 and CDR2: SGHNT, YYREEE (reference sequence). This CDR3 has 14 residues. CDR3 amino acids: CASSWDSSNYGYTF. CDR3 bases: TGTGCCAGCAGCTGGGACAGTTCTAACTATGGCTACACCTTC. The whole variable domain, remainder taken from reference TRBV5-4 and TRBJ1-2, is ETGVTQSPTHLIKTRGQQVTLRCSSQSGHNTVSWYQQALGQGPQFIFQYYREEENGRGNFPPRFSGLQFPNYSSELNVNALELDDSALYLCASSWDSSNYGYTFGSGTRLTVV.

This chain joins TRBV4-3 and TRBJ2-7; TRBD2 is a possible D gene (5 bases). V lost 3 bases and J lost 1, with 25 bases in between. The germline V gene encodes CDR1 LGHNA and CDR2 YSLEER. The CDR3 extends over 19 amino acids. The CDR3 spells CASSQDPAGEGPRSYEQYF. For the CDR3, the DNA is TGCGCCAGCAGCCAGGACCCCGCTGGAGAGGGCCCGCGTTCCTACGAGCAGTACTTC.

The chain is built from TRBV6-1 and TRBJ1-5, with D perhaps TRBD1 (5 bases). V dropped 2 bases and J dropped 2 bases, with 16 bases sitting between them. This CDR3 spans 17 amino acids. CDR1 and CDR2 from the germline V gene are MNHNS and SASEGT. In nucleotides, the CDR3 is TGTGCCAGCAGTGAACCTTCGACAGTTTGGGGCAATCAGCCCCAGCATTTT. Translating gives CASSEPSTVWGNQPQHF.

The genes are TRBV9 and TRBJ2-7; TRBD2 agrees at 14 bases. Trimming at V came to 3 bases and at J to 4 bases, leaving 6 bases not matched to a gene. CDR1 is SGDLS and CDR2 is YYNGEE in the germline V gene. The CDR3 sequence is 16 residues long. CDR3 sequence (DNA): TGTGCCAGCAGCGGAGGGACTAGCGGGAGCATTTACGAGCAGTACTTC. It codes for CASSGGTSGSIYEQYF.

On this clone: At the DNA level, this CDR3 is encoded by other sequences in the same sample as well. The V gene is TRBV27, the J gene TRBJ2-7; D may be TRBD2 (6 bases). The germline gives CDR1 MNHEY, CDR2 SMNVEV (reference sequence). The V end lost 0 bases, the J end lost 1 base, and 10 bases lay between the germline ends. The CDR3 is made up of 15 amino acids. The CDR3: CASSLSAGTSYEQYF. CDR3 coding DNA: TGTGCCAGCAGTTTATCGGCGGGGACTTCCTACGAGCAGTACTTC.

The gene calls are TRBV27 and TRBJ1-5; D is unresolved. The CDR3 totals 16 residues. Germline values: CDR1 MNHEY, CDR2 SMNVEV (reference sequence). Trimming shortened V by 2 bases and J by 2 bases, and 13 bases separated the two germline ends. The CDR3 nucleotides are TGTGCCAGCAGTTTACTCTGGGAGAGGGGCAATCAGCCCCAGCATTTT. Its protein is CASSLLWERGNQPQHF.

The V and J genes are TRBV6-6 and TRBJ1-5; no reliable D call. The CDR3 runs 15 residues. V was trimmed by 4 bases and J by 0 bases, leaving 10 bases between them. Germline CDR1 reads MNHNY; CDR2 reads SVGAGI (reference sequence). The CDR3: CASSLGHPSNQPQHF. The CDR3, as DNA: TGTGCCAGCAGTTTAGGCCACCCTAGCAATCAGCCCCAGCATTTT.

This clone was observed once. The chain recombines TRBV2 with TRBJ2-1, with D perhaps TRBD1 (6 bases). The length of the CDR3 is 12 residues. The ends were cut back, 7 bases at V and 9 bases at J, with 13 bases in the middle. The germline gives CDR1 SNHLY, CDR2 FYNNEI. CDR3 sequence: CASNQGPGEQFF. In DNA, the CDR3 is TGTGCCAGCAATCAGGGGCCTGGTGAGCAGTTCTTC. Using reference TRBV2 and TRBJ2-1 for the parts outside the CDR3, the full variable domain is EPEVTQTPSHQVTQMGQEVILRCVPISNHLYFYWYRQILGQKVEFLVSFYNNEISEKSEIFDDQFSVERPDGSNFTLKIRSTKLEDSAMYFCASNQGPGEQFFGPGTRLTVL.